In this sample, the clone carrying this T cell receptor (beta chain) turned up a few times. Its specificity is not known. In TCRdb, the 5' RACE reads were re-called with MiXCR into one record per CDR3 protein. The table records 140,000 to 150,000 distinct CDR3 sequences, about 6.1% of them present only once. The data originate from a study of T-cell memory formation after mild COVID-19. Study-wide points: Second-wave clones peaking on day 37 lacked confirmed SARS-CoV-2 specificity. The finding that pre-infection memory included some responding clones suggested that cross-reactive memory joined.

The sequenced sample consisted of PBMCs or a T cell subset sorted from them (not recorded which). This TCR derives from an adult woman who had mild COVID-19 (a few samples of this study predate the infection). Cell type and time point are not known.

For the CDR3, the DNA is TGTGCCAGCAGCTTCCACCCCCGGGACGGACTCAAGAACACTGAAGCTTTCTTT. Its translation: CASSFHPRDGLKNTEAFF. The chain combines TRBV7-6 with TRBJ1-1, with a weak D call TRBD1 (5 bases). The V end lost 3 bases, the J end lost 1 base, and 21 bases lay between the germline ends. CDR1 is SGHVS, CDR2 FNYEAQ, per germline. CDR3 length equals 18 residues.